This TCR beta chain was profiled in a study of shared clonotypes between healthy human individuals. Study context: Per donor, CD8 memory used one plate, CD8 naive used two, CD4 memory used three and CD4 naive used three. Study results and caveats: Memory subsets generally showed smaller estimated richness than naive subsets did.

The material for each subset, its genomic DNA, was split evenly across several immunoSEQ plates. Libraries were prepared by immunoSEQ multiplex PCR; TCRdb keeps only in-frame clonotypes and omits some of them. The sample comprises roughly 520,000 clones, around 96% of which are singletons, and about 0.06% rests with the top ten. As concerns this clone: No antigen is known for it.

The CDR3 has 16 residues. Germline V CDR1 and CDR2: SSHAT, FNYEAQ (reference sequence). The V gene lost 5 bases and the J gene lost 5 bases, with 21 bases spanning the gap. Nashville, Tennessee was home to all donors, each a Caucasian adult. The chain has TRBV7-7 and TRBJ2-5, with TRBD2 as a possible D gene (7 bases). The receptor's source is a woman aged 25 to 45 in good health. Sequencing was done on a sample of naive CD4+ T cells sorted from blood. Subset: CD45RA+ positively selected. The CDR3 is CASSSGTPIPWETQYF. CDR3 DNA: TGTGCCAGCAGCAGCGGGACACCCATCCCTTGGGAGACCCAGTACTTC.